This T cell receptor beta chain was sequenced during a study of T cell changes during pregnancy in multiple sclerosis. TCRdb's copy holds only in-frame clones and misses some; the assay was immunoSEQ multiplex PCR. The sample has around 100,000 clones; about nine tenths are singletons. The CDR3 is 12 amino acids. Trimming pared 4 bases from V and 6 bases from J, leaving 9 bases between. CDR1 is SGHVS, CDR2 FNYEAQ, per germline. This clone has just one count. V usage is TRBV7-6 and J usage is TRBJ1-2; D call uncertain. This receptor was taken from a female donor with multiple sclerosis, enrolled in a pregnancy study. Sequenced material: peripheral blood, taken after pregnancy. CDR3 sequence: CASSSSADGYTF. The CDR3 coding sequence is TGTGCCAGCAGCTCCAGCGCGGATGGCTACACCTTC. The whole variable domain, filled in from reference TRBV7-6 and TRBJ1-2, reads GAGVSQSPRYKVTKRGQDVALRCDPISGHVSLYWYRQALGQGPEFLTYFNYEAQQDKSGLPNDRFSAERPEGSISTLTIQRTEQRDSAMYRCASSSSADGYTFGSGTRLTVV.